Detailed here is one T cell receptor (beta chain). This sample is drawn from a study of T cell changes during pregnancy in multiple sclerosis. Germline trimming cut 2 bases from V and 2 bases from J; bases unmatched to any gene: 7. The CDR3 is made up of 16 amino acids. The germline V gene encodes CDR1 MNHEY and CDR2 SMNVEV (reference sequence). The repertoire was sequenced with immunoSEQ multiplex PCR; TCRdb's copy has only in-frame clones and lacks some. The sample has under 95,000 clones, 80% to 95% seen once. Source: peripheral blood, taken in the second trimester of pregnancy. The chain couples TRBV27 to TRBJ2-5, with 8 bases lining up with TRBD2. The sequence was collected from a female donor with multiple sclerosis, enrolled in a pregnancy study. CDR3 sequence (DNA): TGTGCCAGCAGTTTAAGCGGGGGATCGATACAAGAGACCCAGTACTTC. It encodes CASSLSGGSIQETQYF.